The present entry profiles one TCR beta chain with its context. This specimen comes from a study of T cells of healthy individuals. The CDR3 totals 17 residues. Germline V gene lookup returns CDR1 SGHTA and CDR2 FQGNSA. V was trimmed by 2 bases and J by 6 bases, leaving 19 bases between them. TCRdb called the 5' RACE reads again in MiXCR, with one record for every CDR3 protein. The sample has approximately 100,000 distinct CDR3 sequences; approximately 15% are singletons. This clonotype was sampled from a human donor in good health. The chain couples TRBV7-2 to TRBJ2-2; TRBD2 is a possible D gene (6 bases). The CDR3 nucleotides read TGTGCCAGCAGCTTACCGGAGCGTGGGTCGGGGGCCGGGGAGCTGTTTTTT. This encodes CASSLPERGSGAGELFF.